Each of the 10 T cell receptor beta chains below was sequenced from the same sample in a study of blood T cell repertoires in COVID-19. TCRdb keeps only in-frame clones here, not all; method: immunoSEQ multiplex PCR. The sample records about 210,000 clones, 70% to 90% being singletons. Material: PBMCs or T cells enriched from blood (not recorded which). The receptors here all came from a middle-aged woman with acute COVID-19.

The chain joins TRBV13 to TRBJ2-1; 14 nucleotides align to TRBD2. V lost 4 bases and J lost 9; bases outside the gene matches: 5. Germline V CDR1 and CDR2: PRHDT, FYEKMQ (reference sequence). CDR3 length: 15 residues. CDR3 nucleotide sequence: TGTGCCAGCAGCTCGGGACTAGCGGGGGAGCTTGAGCAGTTCTTC. It is translated as CASSSGLAGELEQFF.

V is TRBV28 and J is TRBJ1-2, with D perhaps TRBD1 (5 bases). The germline V and J ends were trimmed by 7 bases and 4 bases, with 16 bases remaining between them. The V gene's germline CDR1 is MDHEN and CDR2 SYDVKM. The CDR3 extends over 14 amino acids. In DNA form, the CDR3 reads TGTGCCAGCACCTCCCGGGGGAATATCTATGGCTACACCTTC. It specifies CASTSRGNIYGYTF.

The chain links TRBV29-1 to TRBJ2-1; 7 positions match TRBD2. The CDR3 loop spans 12 amino acids. V was clipped by 4 bases and J by 8 bases; unmatched bases: 5. Germline assignment: CDR1 SQVTM and CDR2 ANQGSEA. The CDR3 DNA reads TGCAGCGTTGTGGGGACTAAACATGAGCAGTTCTTC. Its translation is CSVVGTKHEQFF.

This clone was picked up one time. CDR3 loop: CASSIKAGRTGELFF. The CDR3 DNA sequence: TGTGCCAGCAGTATAAAGGCAGGTCGCACCGGGGAGCTGTTTTTT. The V call is TRBV7-9, the J call TRBJ2-2, with no clear D. V gave up 6 bases and J gave up 4 bases, with 15 bases separating them. This CDR3 has 15 amino acids. From germline, CDR1 is SEHNR and CDR2 FQNEAQ (reference sequence).

This rearrangement joins TRBV19 to TRBJ1-6; the match to TRBD1 covers 7 bases. Losses at the gene ends were 6 bases for V and 10 bases for J; bases not matched to a gene: 6. The CDR3 extends over 13 amino acids. Germline-derived CDR1 and CDR2 are LNHDA and SQIVND (reference sequence). CDR3 protein: CASRANRGSPLHF. Written as DNA, the CDR3 is TGTGCCAGTAGGGCAAACAGGGGCTCACCCCTCCACTTT.

The rearrangement links TRBV5-1 to TRBJ1-6, with 10 positions matching TRBD1. Germline-derived CDR1 and CDR2 are SGHRS and YFSETQ. Unmatched junction bases numbered 1, after V lost 0 bases and J lost 10 bases. The CDR3 consists of 14 residues. The CDR3 DNA reads TGCGCCAGCAGCTTGGCGGGACAGGGGTCACCCCTCCACTTT. Residues: CASSLAGQGSPLHF.

The chain is built from TRBV18 and TRBJ2-1, with a possible D match to TRBD2 (6 bases). Trimming removed 3 bases at V and 5 bases at J, with 17 bases between. The CDR3 is 16 residues long. The germline CDR1 and CDR2 sequences are KGHSH and LQKENI. The CDR3 nucleotides read TGTGCCAGCTCACCGGCAAGAGTAACTAGCAACAATGAGCAGTTCTTC. Translation: CASSPARVTSNNEQFF.

The V gene is TRBV6-2 or TRBV6-3, the J gene TRBJ1-1, with unresolved D. V lost 6 bases and J lost 10, with 15 bases in between. Germline V gene data show CDR1 as MNHEY and CDR2 as SVGEGT. The CDR3 covers 12 residues. Written as DNA, the CDR3 is TGTGCCAGCAGCTCCGGGGTCCTGAGAGCTTTCTTT. This codes for CASSSGVLRAFF.

The V call is TRBV6-4, the J call TRBJ1-6, with D tentatively TRBD1 (5 bases). Trimming stripped 0 bases from V and 7 bases from J, with 10 bases between. Germline V lookup: CDR1 MRHNA, CDR2 SNTAGT. This CDR3 region has 15 residues. Here the CDR3 DNA reads TGTGCCAGCAGTGACTCGGCAGGGAACAATTCACCCCTCCACTTT. Translating it yields CASSDSAGNNSPLHF.

The chain is built from TRBV28 and TRBJ1-4, with a weak D call TRBD1 (5 bases). CDR1 and CDR2 (germline): MDHEN, SYDVKM. V lost 3 bases and J lost 8, with 13 bases in between. The CDR3 runs to 14 residues. CDR3 region: CASSLIGVGEKLFF. CDR3 coding DNA: TGTGCCAGCAGTTTGATAGGGGTTGGAGAAAAACTGTTTTTT.